Listed below are T cell receptor beta chains from one sample, sequenced in a study of CD8 T cells in Susac syndrome. TCRdb itself ran the immunoSEQ multiplex PCR reads through MiXCR, one entry per CDR3 protein. The sample carries around 200,000 distinct CDR3 sequences, about 95% recorded once. Sequenced: CD4+ T cells from PBMCs. Receptors originate from a human donor in good health. Each CDR3 is given with its conserved first and last residue. The D gene is left open where the match is weak. Clone size, where shown, is once, few, many, or a class for clones that have expanded.

j_call: TRBJ2-5; d_call: TRBD2; clone_size: -; v_call: TRBV3-1; cdr3_aa: CASSPYQGGRLQETQYF; cdr3_nt: TGTGCCAGCAGCCCATACCAGGGCGGGAGGCTCCAAGAGACCCAGTACTTC
j_call: TRBJ2-1; d_call: TRBD2; clone_size: -; v_call: TRBV20-1; cdr3_aa: CSAVLAVRNNEQFF; cdr3_nt: TGCAGTGCTGTTCTAGCGGTTCGTAACAATGAGCAGTTCTTC
j_call: TRBJ1-2; d_call: -; clone_size: -; v_call: TRBV27; cdr3_aa: CASSLSSGSRGGYTF; cdr3_nt: TGTGCCAGCAGTTTATCGAGTGGCAGTCGAGGGGGCTACACCTTC
j_call: TRBJ2-2; d_call: -; clone_size: -; v_call: TRBV18; cdr3_aa: CASSTGDANTGELFF; cdr3_nt: TGTGCCAGTTCTACGGGGGACGCGAACACCGGGGAGCTGTTTTTT
j_call: TRBJ1-5; d_call: -; clone_size: -; v_call: TRBV29-1; cdr3_aa: CSVEVDGNQPQHF; cdr3_nt: TGCAGCGTCGAGGTTGATGGCAATCAGCCCCAGCATTTT
j_call: TRBJ2-1; d_call: -; clone_size: -; v_call: TRBV6-6; cdr3_aa: CASSYSPSAEQFF; cdr3_nt: TGTGCCAGCAGTTACTCTCCATCAGCCGAGCAGTTCTTC
j_call: TRBJ2-7; d_call: -; clone_size: -; v_call: TRBV12-3/TRBV12-4; cdr3_aa: CASSSLAGNYEQYF; cdr3_nt: TGTGCCAGCAGCTCCCTGGCGGGGAACTACGAGCAGTACTTC
j_call: TRBJ1-4; d_call: -; clone_size: -; v_call: TRBV7-2; cdr3_aa: CASSFGRGNEKLFF; cdr3_nt: TGTGCCAGCAGCTTTGGTCGGGGGAATGAAAAACTGTTTTTT
j_call: TRBJ2-3; d_call: -; clone_size: -; v_call: TRBV20-1; cdr3_aa: CSASTFTDTQYF; cdr3_nt: TGCAGTGCTAGTACGTTCACAGATACGCAGTATTTT
j_call: TRBJ1-1; d_call: -; clone_size: -; v_call: TRBV11-3; cdr3_aa: CASSLVGSSRAFF; cdr3_nt: TGTGCCAGCAGCTTAGTCGGCTCTTCGCGGGCTTTCTTT
j_call: TRBJ1-5; d_call: TRBD1; clone_size: once; v_call: TRBV27; cdr3_aa: CASSTRTGDMNQPQHF; cdr3_nt: TGTGCCAGCAGTACCCGGACAGGGGATATGAATCAGCCCCAGCATTTT
j_call: TRBJ1-2; d_call: -; clone_size: -; v_call: TRBV10-3; cdr3_aa: CAISEEKTVYGYTF; cdr3_nt: TGTGCCATCAGTGAGGAAAAGACGGTCTATGGCTACACCTTC
j_call: TRBJ2-3; d_call: -; clone_size: -; v_call: TRBV9; cdr3_aa: CASSAASGGLSTDTQYF; cdr3_nt: TGTGCCAGCAGCGCTGCCTCAGGGGGACTTAGCACAGATACGCAGTATTTT